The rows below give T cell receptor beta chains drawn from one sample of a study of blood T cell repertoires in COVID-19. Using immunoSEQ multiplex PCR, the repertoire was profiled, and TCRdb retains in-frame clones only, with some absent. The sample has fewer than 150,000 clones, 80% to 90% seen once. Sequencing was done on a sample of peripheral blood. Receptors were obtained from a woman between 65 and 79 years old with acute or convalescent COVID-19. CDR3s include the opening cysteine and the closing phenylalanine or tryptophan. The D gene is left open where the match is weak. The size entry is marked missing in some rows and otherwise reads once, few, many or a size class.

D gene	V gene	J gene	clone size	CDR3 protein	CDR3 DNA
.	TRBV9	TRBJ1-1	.	CASSVDGGLAFF	TGTGCCAGCAGCGTAGATGGGGGCTTGGCTTTCTTT
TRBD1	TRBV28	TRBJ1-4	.	CASSLSLGGLEKLFF	TGTGCCAGCAGTTTATCTTTAGGGGGCCTGGAAAAACTGTTTTTT
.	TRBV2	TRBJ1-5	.	CASSATTSSFRPQHF	TGTGCCAGCAGTGCCACGACTTCGTCGTTTCGGCCCCAGCATTTT
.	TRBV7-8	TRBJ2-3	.	CASSSQGRDTQYF	TGTGCCAGCAGCTCTCAGGGGAGAGATACGCAGTATTTT
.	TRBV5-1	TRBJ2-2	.	CASSFLGPGELFF	TGCGCCAGCAGCTTCCTGGGGCCCGGGGAGCTGTTTTTT
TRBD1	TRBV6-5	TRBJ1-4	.	CASTETTGGEKLFF	TGTGCCAGTACCGAGACGACAGGGGGCGAAAAACTGTTTTTT
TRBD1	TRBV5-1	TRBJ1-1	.	CASSLGVGTGSTEAFF	TGCGCCAGCAGCTTGGGAGTTGGGACAGGGAGTACTGAAGCTTTCTTT
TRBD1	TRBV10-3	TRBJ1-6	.	CAIRGTGNSPLHF	TGTGCCATCAGGGGGACAGGTAATTCACCCCTCCACTTT
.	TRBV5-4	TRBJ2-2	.	CASQEGHSHTGELFF	TGTGCCAGCCAGGAAGGACACAGTCACACCGGGGAGCTGTTTTTT
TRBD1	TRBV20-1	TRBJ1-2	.	CSASQTAVRGQGAHGYTF	TGCAGTGCTAGTCAGACGGCCGTAAGGGGACAGGGGGCCCATGGCTACACCTTC
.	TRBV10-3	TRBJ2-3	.	CAISGGLSTDTQYF	TGTGCCATCAGTGGGGGACTGAGCACAGATACGCAGTATTTT
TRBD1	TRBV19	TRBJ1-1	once	CASSKATGMNTEAFF	TGTGCCAGTAGTAAGGCGACAGGGATGAACACTGAAGCTTTCTTT
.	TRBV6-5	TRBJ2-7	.	CASSYRSSYEQYF	TGTGCCAGCAGTTACAGGAGCTCCTACGAGCAGTACTTC
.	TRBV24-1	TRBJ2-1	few	CATSDSHRERQFF	TGTGCCACCAGTGACTCTCACAGGGAAAGGCAGTTCTTC
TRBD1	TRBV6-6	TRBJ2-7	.	CASRGQGGTYEQYF	TGTGCCAGCAGGGGACAGGGGGGCACCTACGAGCAGTACTTC
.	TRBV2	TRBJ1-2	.	CASSEQWGANYGYTF	TGTGCCAGCAGTGAACAGTGGGGAGCAAACTATGGCTACACCTTC
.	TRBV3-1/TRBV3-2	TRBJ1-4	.	CASSQGINGGEKLFF	TGTGCCAGCAGCCAAGGGATCAACGGGGGAGAGAAACTGTTTTTT
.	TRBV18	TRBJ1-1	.	CASSPPAGNTEAFF	TGTGCCAGCTCACCACCGGCAGGGAACACTGAAGCTTTCTTT
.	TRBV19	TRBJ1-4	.	CASSMGRGEEKLFF	TGTGCCAGTAGTATGGGCAGGGGAGAAGAAAAACTGTTTTTT
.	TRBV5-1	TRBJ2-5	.	CASSLGTARETQYF	TGCGCCAGCAGCTTGGGCACAGCCAGGGAGACCCAGTACTTC
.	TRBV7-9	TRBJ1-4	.	CASSGQTGKLFF	TGTGCCAGCAGCGGTCAGACCGGGAAACTGTTTTTT
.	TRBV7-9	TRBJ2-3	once	CASSSQTDTQYF	TGTGCCAGCAGCTCGCAGACAGATACGCAGTATTTT
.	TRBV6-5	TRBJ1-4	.	CASSYEAEGLNEKLFF	TGTGCCAGCAGTTACGAGGCAGAGGGTCTTAATGAAAAACTGTTTTTT
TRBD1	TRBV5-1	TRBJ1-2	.	CASSLMTGSDGYTF	TGCGCCAGCAGCTTGATGACAGGGTCGGATGGCTACACCTTC
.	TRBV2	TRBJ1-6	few	CASSEANGQSNSPLHF	TGTGCCAGCAGTGAAGCGAATGGACAGAGCAATTCACCCCTCCACTTT
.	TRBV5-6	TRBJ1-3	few	CASSHLISSSGNTIYF	TGTGCCAGCAGCCACCTGATAAGTAGCTCTGGAAACACCATATATTTT
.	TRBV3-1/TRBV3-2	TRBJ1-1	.	CASSQSGNTEAFF	TGTGCCAGCAGCCAATCGGGGAACACTGAAGCTTTCTTT